This T cell receptor (beta chain) comes out of a study of cytomegalovirus exposure and HLA in healthy donors. Across the whole study: Early on, a data release was issued that held roughly 84 million unique TCRs from HLA-typed donors. General study results and limits: What a later analysis reportedly showed was that an Asian-associated ancestry cluster had fewer N-insertions than the roughly 720-donor mean.

Researchers ran the PCR with 60 Vbeta and 13 Jbeta primers. Generated by immunoSEQ multiplex PCR, the TCRdb table keeps only in-frame clones and is missing some. The sample contains around 57,000 clones, about 90% of which appear only once. As for this clone: Its antigen is unknown. Sequence at one end of the junction differs from germline and may be a read error. Other DNA sequences from this sample encode an identical CDR3 as well.

The CDR3 runs to 12 residues. Per the germline V gene, CDR1 is SNHLY and CDR2 is FYNNEI. Donors were ostensibly healthy at sampling, although undocumented immune exposures were probable. This chain connects TRBV2 to TRBJ2-4; D remains unclear. Material: PBMCs. The source of this sequence is a man aged 25-45 years in good health and CMV-seropositive. The CDR3 region has the DNA TGCGCCAGCCACGAGGCCCGGAACATTCAGTACTTC. It codes for CASHEARNIQYF.